This T cell receptor (beta chain) was recorded in a study of blood T cell repertoires in COVID-19. Only in-frame clones appear in the TCRdb table, and some are missing; sequencing was by immunoSEQ multiplex PCR. The table lists about 64,000 clones, 82% of them singletons. V was cut by 2 bases and J by 5 bases, with 21 bases left in between. Per the germline V gene, CDR1 is MNHEY and CDR2 is SMNVEV (reference sequence). The CDR3 is 17 amino acids. The receptor's source is a human donor in a cohort sampled during active COVID-19. Sample: peripheral blood. The chain recombines TRBV27 with TRBJ2-5; tentative D call: TRBD1 (6 bases). In DNA form, the CDR3 reads TGTGCCAGCAGTTTAGGGGCCGGCAGGGGCGGCGGTGAGACCCAGTACTTC. It yields the protein CASSLGAGRGGGETQYF.